A selection of T cell receptor beta chains follows, all from one sample in a study of T-cell reconstitution after alpha-beta-depleted transplantation in children. MiXCR, applied by TCRdb to the PCR reads, yields one record per CDR3 protein. The sample has 330,000 or so distinct CDR3 sequences; around 10% are singletons. The source was PBMCs, collected before TCRalphabeta/CD19-depleted stem cell transplant. These receptors all stem from a boy under two years old with acute myeloid leukemia, due to receive a stem cell transplant. Both conserved end residues are part of each CDR3. A D gene is named only where the DNA matches it firmly. Clone size is not always given. Where it is, it says once, few, many or a class for expanded clones.

v_gene: TRBV6-6
j_gene: TRBJ1-2
d_gene: -
abundance: many
CDR3aa: CASSYSNGYGYTF
CDR3nt: TGTGCCAGCAGTTACTCGAACGGATACGGCTACACCTTC

v_gene: TRBV12-3/TRBV12-4
j_gene: TRBJ1-5
d_gene: -
abundance: many
CDR3aa: CASSLNRAGSQPQHF
CDR3nt: TGTGCCAGCAGTTTAAACAGGGCGGGGAGTCAGCCCCAGCATTTT

v_gene: TRBV29-1
j_gene: TRBJ2-1
d_gene: TRBD1
abundance: many
CDR3aa: CSVEDRHDEQFF
CDR3nt: TGCAGCGTTGAGGACAGGCACGATGAGCAGTTCTTC

v_gene: TRBV11-2
j_gene: TRBJ1-2
d_gene: -
abundance: many
CDR3aa: CASSLVGTVYGYTF
CDR3nt: TGTGCCAGCAGCTTAGTGGGGACCGTCTATGGCTACACCTTC

v_gene: TRBV5-1
j_gene: TRBJ2-1
d_gene: TRBD1
abundance: many
CDR3aa: CASSGQGESKGEQFF
CDR3nt: TGCGCCAGCAGCGGACAGGGGGAGAGTAAAGGCGAGCAGTTCTTC

v_gene: TRBV7-3
j_gene: TRBJ2-2
d_gene: -
abundance: many
CDR3aa: CASSLNQGITGELFF
CDR3nt: TGTGCCAGCAGCTTAAATCAGGGGATCACCGGGGAGCTGTTTTTT

v_gene: TRBV4-3
j_gene: TRBJ2-5
d_gene: TRBD2
abundance: many
CDR3aa: CASSPSGTSQETQYF
CDR3nt: TGCGCCAGCAGCCCTAGTGGGACTAGCCAAGAGACCCAGTACTTC

v_gene: TRBV11-2
j_gene: TRBJ2-7
d_gene: -
abundance: -
CDR3aa: CASSSARGVAYEQYF
CDR3nt: TGTGCCAGCAGCAGCGCCAGGGGAGTAGCCTACGAGCAGTACTTC

v_gene: TRBV7-9
j_gene: TRBJ2-2
d_gene: TRBD1
abundance: -
CDR3aa: CASSYRGSNTGELFF
CDR3nt: TGTGCCAGCAGCTACAGGGGATCGAACACCGGGGAGCTGTTTTTT

v_gene: TRBV5-1
j_gene: TRBJ2-3
d_gene: -
abundance: few
CDR3aa: CASSLAYMFTDTQYF
CDR3nt: TGCGCCAGCAGCTTGGCCTATATGTTCACAGATACGCAGTATTTT

v_gene: TRBV7-2
j_gene: TRBJ2-5
d_gene: -
abundance: -
CDR3aa: CASSLGDGGQETQYF
CDR3nt: TGTGCCAGCAGCTTAGGAGATGGGGGACAAGAGACCCAGTACTTC

v_gene: TRBV5-1
j_gene: TRBJ2-6
d_gene: -
abundance: many
CDR3aa: CASSPAVPQAGANVLTF
CDR3nt: TGCGCCAGCAGCCCAGCGGTCCCACAGGCTGGGGCCAACGTCCTGACTTTC

v_gene: TRBV11-2
j_gene: TRBJ2-7
d_gene: TRBD1
abundance: -
CDR3aa: CASNQGAYYEQYF
CDR3nt: TGTGCCAGCAACCAGGGGGCCTACTACGAGCAGTACTTC

v_gene: TRBV29-1
j_gene: TRBJ2-2
d_gene: -
abundance: many
CDR3aa: CSVEVTITGELFF
CDR3nt: TGCAGCGTTGAGGTCACAATCACCGGGGAGCTGTTTTTT

v_gene: TRBV10-3
j_gene: TRBJ1-6
d_gene: -
abundance: few
CDR3aa: CAISGDLLNSPLHF
CDR3nt: TGTGCCATCAGTGGCGATTTGTTGAATTCACCCCTCCACTTT

v_gene: TRBV20-1
j_gene: TRBJ2-2
d_gene: -
abundance: many
CDR3aa: CSARAWTETPGSCFF
CDR3nt: -

v_gene: TRBV12-3/TRBV12-4
j_gene: TRBJ2-3
d_gene: -
abundance: many
CDR3aa: CASSSTFPDTQYF
CDR3nt: TGTGCCAGCAGTTCTACCTTCCCAGATACGCAGTATTTT

v_gene: TRBV10-2
j_gene: TRBJ2-6
d_gene: -
abundance: many
CDR3aa: CASRDYSGANVLTF
CDR3nt: TGCGCCAGCAGGGACTACTCTGGGGCCAACGTCCTGACTTTC

v_gene: TRBV20-1
j_gene: TRBJ2-1
d_gene: -
abundance: many
CDR3aa: CSAVYNEQFF
CDR3nt: TGCAGTGCCGTCTACAATGAGCAGTTCTTC

v_gene: TRBV20-1
j_gene: TRBJ2-7
d_gene: -
abundance: many
CDR3aa: CSARDQTGSEQYF
CDR3nt: TGCAGTGCTAGAGATCAGACCGGGAGCGAGCAGTACTTC

v_gene: TRBV7-3
j_gene: TRBJ2-5
d_gene: TRBD1
abundance: many
CDR3aa: CASSLGTEETQYF
CDR3nt: TGTGCCAGCAGCTTAGGGACAGAAGAGACCCAGTACTTC

v_gene: TRBV11-2
j_gene: TRBJ2-1
d_gene: TRBD2
abundance: many
CDR3aa: CASSARGTSGYNEQFF
CDR3nt: TGTGCCAGCAGCGCTCGAGGGACTAGCGGGTACAATGAGCAGTTCTTC